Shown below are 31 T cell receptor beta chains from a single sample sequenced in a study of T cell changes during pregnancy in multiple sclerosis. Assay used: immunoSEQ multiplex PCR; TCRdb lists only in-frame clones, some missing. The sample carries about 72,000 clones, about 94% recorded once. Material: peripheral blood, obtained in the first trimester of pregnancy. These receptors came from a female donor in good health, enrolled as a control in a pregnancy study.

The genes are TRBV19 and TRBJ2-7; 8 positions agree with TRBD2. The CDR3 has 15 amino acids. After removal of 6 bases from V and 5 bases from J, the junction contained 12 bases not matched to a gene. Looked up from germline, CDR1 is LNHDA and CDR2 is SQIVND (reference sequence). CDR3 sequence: CASRPPGLGFDEQYF. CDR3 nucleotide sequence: TGTGCCAGTAGACCGCCGGGACTAGGGTTTGACGAGCAGTACTTC.

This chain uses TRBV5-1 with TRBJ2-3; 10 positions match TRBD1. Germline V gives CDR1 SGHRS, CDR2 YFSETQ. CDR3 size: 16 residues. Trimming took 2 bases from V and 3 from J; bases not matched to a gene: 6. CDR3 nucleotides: TGCGCCAGCAGCTTCATGGGACAGGGGATAACAGATACGCAGTATTTT. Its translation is CASSFMGQGITDTQYF. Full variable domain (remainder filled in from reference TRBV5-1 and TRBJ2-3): KAGVTQTPRYLIKTRGQQVTLSCSPISGHRSVSWYQQTPGQGLQFLFEYFSETQRNKGNFPGRFSGRQFSNSRSEMNVSTLELGDSALYLCASSFMGQGITDTQYFGPGTRLTVL.

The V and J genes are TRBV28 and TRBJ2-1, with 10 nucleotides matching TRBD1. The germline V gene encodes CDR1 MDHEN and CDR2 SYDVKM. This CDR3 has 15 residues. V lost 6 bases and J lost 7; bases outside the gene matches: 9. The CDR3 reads CASRQPGQGRNEQFF. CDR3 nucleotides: TGTGCCAGCAGACAACCGGGACAGGGGAGGAATGAGCAGTTCTTC.

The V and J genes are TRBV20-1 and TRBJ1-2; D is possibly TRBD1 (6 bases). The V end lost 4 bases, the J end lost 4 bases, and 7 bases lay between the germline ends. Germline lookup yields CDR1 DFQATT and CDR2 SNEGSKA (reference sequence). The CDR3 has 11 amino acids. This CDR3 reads CSATTGYGYTF. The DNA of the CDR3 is TGCAGTGCTACGACAGGCTATGGCTACACCTTC.

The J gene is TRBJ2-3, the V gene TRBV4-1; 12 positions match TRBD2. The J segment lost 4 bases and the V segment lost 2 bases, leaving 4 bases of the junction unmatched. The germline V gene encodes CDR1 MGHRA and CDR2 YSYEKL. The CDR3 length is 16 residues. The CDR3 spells CASSQPLAGGSDTQYF. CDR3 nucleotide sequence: TGCGCCAGCAGCCAACCTCTAGCGGGAGGGTCAGATACGCAGTATTTT.

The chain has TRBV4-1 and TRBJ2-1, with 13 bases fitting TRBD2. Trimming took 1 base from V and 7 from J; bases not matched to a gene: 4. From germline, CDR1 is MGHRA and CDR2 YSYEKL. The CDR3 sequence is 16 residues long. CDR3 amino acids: CASSQVRTSGRNEQFF. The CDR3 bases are TGCGCCAGCAGCCAAGTGAGGACTAGCGGGAGAAATGAGCAGTTCTTC.

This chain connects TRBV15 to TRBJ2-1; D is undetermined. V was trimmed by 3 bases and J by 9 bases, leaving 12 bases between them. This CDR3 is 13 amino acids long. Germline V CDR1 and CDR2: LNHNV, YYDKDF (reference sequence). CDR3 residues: CATSRGRLGEQFF. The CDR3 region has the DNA TGTGCCACCAGCAGGGGTCGACTGGGTGAGCAGTTCTTC. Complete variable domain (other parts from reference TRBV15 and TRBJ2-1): DAMVIQNPRYQVTQFGKPVTLSCSQTLNHNVMYWYQQKSSQAPKLLFHYYDKDFNNEADTPDNFQSRRPNTSFCFLDIRSPGLGDTAMYLCATSRGRLGEQFFGPGTRLTVL.

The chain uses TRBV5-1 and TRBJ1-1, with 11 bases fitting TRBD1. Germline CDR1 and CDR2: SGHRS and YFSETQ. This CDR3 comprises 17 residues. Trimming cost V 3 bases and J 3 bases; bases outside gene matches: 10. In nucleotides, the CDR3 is TGCGCCAGCAGCTACGGGACAGGGGGTCCTATGTACACTGAAGCTTTCTTT. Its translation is CASSYGTGGPMYTEAFF.

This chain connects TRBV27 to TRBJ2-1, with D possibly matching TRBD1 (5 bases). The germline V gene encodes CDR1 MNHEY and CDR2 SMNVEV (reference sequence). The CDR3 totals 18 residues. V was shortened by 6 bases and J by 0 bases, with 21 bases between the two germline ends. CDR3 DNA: TGTGCCAGCAGCCCAAACCGCTGGGGCACGAGCTCCTACAATGAGCAGTTCTTC. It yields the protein CASSPNRWGTSSYNEQFF.

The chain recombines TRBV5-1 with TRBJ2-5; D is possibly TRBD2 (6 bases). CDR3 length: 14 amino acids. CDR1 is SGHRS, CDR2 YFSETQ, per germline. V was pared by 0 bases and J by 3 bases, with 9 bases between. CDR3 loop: CASSLGSGEETQYF. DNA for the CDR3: TGCGCCAGCAGCTTGGGTTCGGGAGAAGAGACCCAGTACTTC.

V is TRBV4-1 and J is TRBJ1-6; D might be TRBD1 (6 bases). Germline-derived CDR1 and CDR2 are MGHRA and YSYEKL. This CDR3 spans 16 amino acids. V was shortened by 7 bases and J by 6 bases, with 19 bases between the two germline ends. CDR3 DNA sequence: TGCGCCAGCACTCAGGGGTTTGGTTCCGGTAATTCACCCCTCCACTTT. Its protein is CASTQGFGSGNSPLHF.

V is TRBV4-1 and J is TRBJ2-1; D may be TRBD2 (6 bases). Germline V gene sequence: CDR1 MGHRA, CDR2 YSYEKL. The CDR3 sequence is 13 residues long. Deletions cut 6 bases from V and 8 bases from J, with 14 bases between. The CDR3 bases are TGCGCCAGCAGTGGTGGAGGGACCGATGAGCAGTTCTTC. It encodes CASSGGGTDEQFF.

The CDR3 loop reads CASSYSLLGDQPQHF. Here the CDR3 DNA reads TGTGCCAGCAGTTACAGCCTGCTAGGGGATCAGCCCCAGCATTTT. V is TRBV6-5 and J is TRBJ1-5, with a possible D match to TRBD1 (5 bases). Germline-derived CDR1 and CDR2 are MNHEY and SVGAGI. The CDR3 length is 15 residues. V lost 2 bases and J lost 5, with 13 bases in between.

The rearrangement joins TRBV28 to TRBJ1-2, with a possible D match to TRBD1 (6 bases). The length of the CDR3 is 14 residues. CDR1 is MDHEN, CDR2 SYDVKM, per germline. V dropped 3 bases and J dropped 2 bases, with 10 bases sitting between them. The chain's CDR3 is CASSFFQGNYGYTF. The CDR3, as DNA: TGTGCCAGCAGTTTTTTTCAGGGGAACTATGGCTACACCTTC.

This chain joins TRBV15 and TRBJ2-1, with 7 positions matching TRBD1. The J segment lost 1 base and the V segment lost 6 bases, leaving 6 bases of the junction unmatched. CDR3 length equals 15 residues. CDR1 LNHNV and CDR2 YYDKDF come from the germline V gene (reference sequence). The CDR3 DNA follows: TGTGCCACCAGTCGGAACAGGGGTTCCTACAATGAGCAGTTCTTC. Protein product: CATSRNRGSYNEQFF.

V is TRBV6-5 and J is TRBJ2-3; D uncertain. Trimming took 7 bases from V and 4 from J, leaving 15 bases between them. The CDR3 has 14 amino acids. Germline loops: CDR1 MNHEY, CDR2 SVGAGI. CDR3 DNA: TGTGCCAGCAAACAAGCGCACGCCGCAGATACGCAGTATTTT. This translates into CASKQAHAADTQYF.

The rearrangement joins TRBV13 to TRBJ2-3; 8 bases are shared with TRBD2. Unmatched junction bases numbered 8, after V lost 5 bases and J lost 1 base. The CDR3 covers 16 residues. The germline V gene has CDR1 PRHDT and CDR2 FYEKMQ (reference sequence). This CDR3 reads CASSLRTSPGTDTQYF. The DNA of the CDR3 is TGTGCCAGCAGCCTTCGGACTAGCCCGGGCACAGATACGCAGTATTTT.

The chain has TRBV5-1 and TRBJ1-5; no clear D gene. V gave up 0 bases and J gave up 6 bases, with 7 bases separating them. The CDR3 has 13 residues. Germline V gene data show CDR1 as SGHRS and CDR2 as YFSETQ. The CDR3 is CASSLGGGQPQHF. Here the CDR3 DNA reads TGCGCCAGCAGCTTGGGAGGCGGTCAGCCCCAGCATTTT.

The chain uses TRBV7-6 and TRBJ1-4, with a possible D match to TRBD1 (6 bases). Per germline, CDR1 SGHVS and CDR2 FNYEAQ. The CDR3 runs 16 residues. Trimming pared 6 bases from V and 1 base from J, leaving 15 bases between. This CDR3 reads CASSFLGQLTNEKLFF. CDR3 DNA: TGTGCCAGCAGTTTCCTCGGACAGTTAACTAATGAAAAACTGTTTTTT. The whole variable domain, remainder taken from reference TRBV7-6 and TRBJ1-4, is GAGVSQSPRYKVTKRGQDVALRCDPISGHVSLYWYRQALGQGPEFLTYFNYEAQQDKSGLPNDRFSAERPEGSISTLTIQRTEQRDSAMYRCASSFLGQLTNEKLFFGSGTQLSVL.

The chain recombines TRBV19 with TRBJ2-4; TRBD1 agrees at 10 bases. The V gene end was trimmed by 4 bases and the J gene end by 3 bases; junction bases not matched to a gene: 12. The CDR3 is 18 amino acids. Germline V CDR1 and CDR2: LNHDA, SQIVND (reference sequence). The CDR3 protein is CASSTHVGQGIGKNIQYF. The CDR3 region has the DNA TGTGCCAGTAGTACGCACGTGGGACAGGGGATCGGCAAAAACATTCAGTACTTC.

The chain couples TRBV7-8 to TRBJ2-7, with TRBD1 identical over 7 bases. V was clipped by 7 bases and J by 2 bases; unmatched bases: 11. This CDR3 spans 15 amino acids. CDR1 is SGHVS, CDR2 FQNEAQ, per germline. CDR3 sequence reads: CASTPRWDSTYEQYF. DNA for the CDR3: TGTGCCAGCACCCCCCGGTGGGACAGCACCTACGAGCAGTACTTC.

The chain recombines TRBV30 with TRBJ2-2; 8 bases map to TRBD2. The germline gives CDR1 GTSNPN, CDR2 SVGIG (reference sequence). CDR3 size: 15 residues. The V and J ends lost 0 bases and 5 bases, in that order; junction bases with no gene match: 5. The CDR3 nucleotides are TGTGCCTGGAGTGTAACTAGCGGACTTACCGGGGAGCTGTTTTTT. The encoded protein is CAWSVTSGLTGELFF.

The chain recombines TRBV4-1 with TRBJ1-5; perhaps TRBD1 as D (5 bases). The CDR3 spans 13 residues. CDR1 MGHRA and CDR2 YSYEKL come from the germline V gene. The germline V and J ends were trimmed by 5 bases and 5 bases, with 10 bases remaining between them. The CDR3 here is CASSYRSHQPQHF. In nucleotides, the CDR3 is TGCGCCAGCAGCTACAGGAGCCATCAGCCCCAGCATTTT.

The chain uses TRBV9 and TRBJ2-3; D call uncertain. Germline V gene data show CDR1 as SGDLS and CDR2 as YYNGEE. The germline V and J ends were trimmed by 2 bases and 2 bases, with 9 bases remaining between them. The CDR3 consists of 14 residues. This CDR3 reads CASSVSRVTDTQYF. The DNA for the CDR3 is TGTGCCAGCAGCGTGAGTCGGGTCACAGATACGCAGTATTTT.

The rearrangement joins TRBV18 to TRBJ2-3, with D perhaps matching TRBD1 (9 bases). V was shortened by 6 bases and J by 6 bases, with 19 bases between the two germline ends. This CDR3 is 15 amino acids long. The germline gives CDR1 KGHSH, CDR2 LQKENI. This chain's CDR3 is CASSVGRDRVDTQYF. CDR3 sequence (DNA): TGTGCCAGCTCCGTCGGGAGGGACAGGGTTGATACGCAGTATTTT.

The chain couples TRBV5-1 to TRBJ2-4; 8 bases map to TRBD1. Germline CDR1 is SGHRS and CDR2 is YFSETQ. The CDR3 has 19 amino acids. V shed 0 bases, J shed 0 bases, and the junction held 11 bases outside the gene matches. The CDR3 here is CASSLDPGGTILAKNIQYF. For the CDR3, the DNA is TGCGCCAGCAGCTTGGACCCAGGGGGCACTATTTTAGCCAAAAACATTCAGTACTTC. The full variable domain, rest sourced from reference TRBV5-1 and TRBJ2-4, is KAGVTQTPRYLIKTRGQQVTLSCSPISGHRSVSWYQQTPGQGLQFLFEYFSETQRNKGNFPGRFSGRQFSNSRSEMNVSTLELGDSALYLCASSLDPGGTILAKNIQYFGAGTRLSVL.

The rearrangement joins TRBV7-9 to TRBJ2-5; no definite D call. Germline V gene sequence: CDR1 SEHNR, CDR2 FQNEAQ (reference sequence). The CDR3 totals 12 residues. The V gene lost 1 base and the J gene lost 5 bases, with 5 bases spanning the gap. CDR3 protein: CASSLDSETQYF. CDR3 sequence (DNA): TGTGCCAGCAGCTTAGACTCCGAGACCCAGTACTTC. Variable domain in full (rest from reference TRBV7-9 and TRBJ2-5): DTGVSQNPRHKITKRGQNVTFRCDPISEHNRLYWYRQTLGQGPEFLTYFQNEAQLEKSRLLSDRFSAERPKGSFSTLEIQRTEQGDSAMYLCASSLDSETQYFGPGTRLLVL.

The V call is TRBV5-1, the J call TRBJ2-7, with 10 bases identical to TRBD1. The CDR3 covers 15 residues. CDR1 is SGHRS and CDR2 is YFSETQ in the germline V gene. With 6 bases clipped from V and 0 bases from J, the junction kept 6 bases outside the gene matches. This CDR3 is CASTLRQGASYEQYF. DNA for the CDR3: TGCGCCAGCACCTTAAGACAGGGGGCCTCCTACGAGCAGTACTTC.

The CDR3 nucleotides are TGTGCCAGCAGACCTTACAGGGGGAACACTGAAGCTTTCTTT. Protein: CASRPYRGNTEAFF. V usage is TRBV2 and J usage is TRBJ1-1; 7 positions match TRBD1. Trimming cost V 6 bases and J 1 base; bases outside gene matches: 5. Looked up from germline, CDR1 is SNHLY and CDR2 is FYNNEI. The CDR3 has 14 residues.

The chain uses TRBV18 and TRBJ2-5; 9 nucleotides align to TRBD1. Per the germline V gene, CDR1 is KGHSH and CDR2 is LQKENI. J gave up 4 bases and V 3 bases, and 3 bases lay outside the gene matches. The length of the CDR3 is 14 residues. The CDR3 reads CASSPQTGGETQYF. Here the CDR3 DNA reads TGTGCCAGCTCACCCCAGACAGGGGGAGAGACCCAGTACTTC.

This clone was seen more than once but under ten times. The CDR3 loop is CASSEFGTGWEGTEAFF. The DNA for the CDR3 is TGTGCCAGCAGTGAATTCGGGACAGGGTGGGAGGGCACTGAAGCTTTCTTT. The chain joins TRBV2 to TRBJ1-1; 9 bases line up with TRBD1. Germline CDR1 SNHLY, CDR2 FYNNEI. V was clipped by 2 bases and J by 4 bases; unmatched bases: 11. The CDR3 consists of 17 residues.